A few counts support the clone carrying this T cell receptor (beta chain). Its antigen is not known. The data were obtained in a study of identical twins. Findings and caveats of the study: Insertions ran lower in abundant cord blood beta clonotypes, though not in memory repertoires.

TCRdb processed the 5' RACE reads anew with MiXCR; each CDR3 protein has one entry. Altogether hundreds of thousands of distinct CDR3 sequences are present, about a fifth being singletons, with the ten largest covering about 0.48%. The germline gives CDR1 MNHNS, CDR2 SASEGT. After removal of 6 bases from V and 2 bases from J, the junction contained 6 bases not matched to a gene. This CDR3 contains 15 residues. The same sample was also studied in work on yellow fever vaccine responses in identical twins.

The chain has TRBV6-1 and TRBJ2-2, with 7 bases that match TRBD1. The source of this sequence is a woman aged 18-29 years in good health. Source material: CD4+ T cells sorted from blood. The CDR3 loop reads CASRRTGYNTGELFF. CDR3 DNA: TGTGCCAGCAGACGGACAGGTTACAACACCGGGGAGCTGTTTTTT.